These 25 T cell receptor beta chains originate from one sample sequenced in a study of T cell responses to AZD1222 COVID-19 vaccine. Produced via immunoSEQ multiplex PCR; TCRdb's table is partial and in-frame only. The sample carries roughly 130,000 clones, 70% to 90% recorded once. This specimen consisted of peripheral blood, obtained on day 0 of AZD1222 vaccination. Receptors originate from an adult in good health.

The chain joins TRBV19 to TRBJ2-7; D gene ambiguous. Trimming took 4 bases from V and 3 from J, leaving 10 bases between them. CDR3 length: 13 amino acids. CDR1 is LNHDA and CDR2 is SQIVND in the germline V gene (reference sequence). The CDR3 is CASSTSWGYEQYF. The CDR3 coding sequence is TGTGCCAGTAGTACCTCTTGGGGCTACGAGCAGTACTTC.

This chain uses TRBV5-5 with TRBJ2-1; possibly TRBD1 or TRBD2 for D (6 bases each). The germline V gene has CDR1 SGHKS and CDR2 YYEKEE (reference sequence). V was clipped by 6 bases and J by 4 bases, with 8 bases between them. The CDR3 is 12 amino acids. The CDR3 nucleotides read TGTGCCAGCATAGGGGGGTACAATGAGCAGTTCTTC. Translated: CASIGGYNEQFF.

The chain uses TRBV27 and TRBJ1-5; 9 bases match TRBD1. The germline V gene has CDR1 MNHEY and CDR2 SMNVEV (reference sequence). The CDR3 is 15 residues long. Trimming removed 5 bases from V and 4 bases from J; junction bases left unmatched: 6. The CDR3 coding sequence is TGTGCCAGCAGTACCGGGACAGGGAGTAATCAGCCCCAGCATTTT. It codes for CASSTGTGSNQPQHF.

This clone was counted once. This chain uses TRBV19 with TRBJ2-2; possible D gene TRBD1, 7 bases. The CDR3 length is 15 residues. Germline V gives CDR1 LNHDA, CDR2 SQIVND (reference sequence). The V and J ends lost 1 base and 4 bases respectively, with 10 bases between them. As DNA, the CDR3 is TGTGCCAGTAGTATAGGGCAGGGGGGCACCGGGGAGCTGTTTTTT. Translating it yields CASSIGQGGTGELFF.

V and J are TRBV3-1 (or the pseudogene TRBV3-2) and TRBJ1-4, with D possibly TRBD1 on 5 matching bases. V was cut by 2 bases and J by 0 bases, with 13 bases left in between. Germline CDR1 LGHDT, CDR2 YNNKEL (reference sequence). The CDR3 is made up of 17 amino acids. For the CDR3, the DNA is TGTGCCAGCAGCCAACCTTCTCCGGGGGCAACTAATGAAAAACTGTTTTTT. It yields the protein CASSQPSPGATNEKLFF.

This chain joins TRBV18 and TRBJ1-2, with D possibly TRBD1 on 5 matching bases. The CDR3 sequence is 19 residues long. Trimming took off 4 bases at V and 5 bases at J, with 29 bases between the two ends. The V gene's germline CDR1 is KGHSH and CDR2 LQKENI. The CDR3 sequence: CASSLQGAAHLFRRYGYTF. CDR3 coding DNA: TGTGCCAGCTCACTCCAGGGAGCGGCCCATTTATTTAGGCGATATGGCTACACCTTC.

CDR3 region: CATSGTQETQYF. The CDR3 DNA follows: TGTGCCACCTCAGGGACGCAAGAGACCCAGTACTTC. V and J are TRBV2 and TRBJ2-5; perhaps D is TRBD1 or TRBD2 (5 bases each). The V end lost 10 bases, the J end lost 2 bases, and 11 bases lay between the germline ends. The CDR3 runs 12 residues. Germline loops: CDR1 SNHLY, CDR2 FYNNEI. Full variable domain (missing parts from reference TRBV2 and TRBJ2-5): EPEVTQTPSHQVTQMGQEVILRCVPISNHLYFYWYRQILGQKVEFLVSFYNNEISEKSEIFDDQFSVERPDGSNFTLKIRSTKLEDSAMYFCATSGTQETQYFGPGTRLLVL.

V gene TRBV29-1 combines with J gene TRBJ2-7, with D perhaps TRBD1 (5 bases). The CDR3 is 13 amino acids. The V end lost 1 base, the J end lost 5 bases, and 12 bases lay between the germline ends. Per the germline V gene, CDR1 is SQVTM and CDR2 is ANQGSEA. This chain's CDR3 is CSVEGQGVHEQYF. Here the CDR3 DNA reads TGCAGCGTTGAAGGGCAGGGCGTCCACGAGCAGTACTTC.

This sequence joins TRBV20-1 and TRBJ1-3; no clear D. V lost 3 bases and J lost 4, with 10 bases in between. Germline assignment: CDR1 DFQATT and CDR2 SNEGSKA (reference sequence). CDR3 length: 13 amino acids. This CDR3 reads CSASRVVGNTIYF. The CDR3, as DNA: TGCAGTGCTAGTAGGGTAGTGGGAAACACCATATATTTT.

This chain uses TRBV9 with TRBJ1-5, with a weak D call TRBD1 (5 bases). In germline, CDR1 is SGDLS, CDR2 YYNGEE. This CDR3 is 14 amino acids long. V was trimmed by 3 bases and J by 7 bases, leaving 14 bases between them. The CDR3 sequence: CASSAQGTRQPQHF. The CDR3 nucleotides are TGTGCCAGCAGCGCTCAGGGTACCCGGCAGCCCCAGCATTTT.

The chain employs TRBV2 and TRBJ1-6; 7 bases fit TRBD1. The germline V gene encodes CDR1 SNHLY and CDR2 FYNNEI. The trim removed 8 bases at V and 7 bases at J, leaving 14 bases unmatched. The CDR3 contains 16 residues. CDR3 sequence: CASRPSAEDRNSPLHF. Written as DNA, the CDR3 is TGTGCCAGCCGACCAAGCGCGGAGGACAGGAATTCACCCCTCCACTTT.

This sequence joins TRBV7-9 and TRBJ1-1; the D gene is possibly TRBD1 (6 bases). Trimming removed 4 bases from V and 11 bases from J, with 32 bases in between. The CDR3 contains 18 residues. The germline V gene has CDR1 SEHNR and CDR2 FQNEAQ (reference sequence). Written as DNA, the CDR3 is TGTGCCAGCAGCTCCGGAGGATTACGGGACAACGAAATCCGTCGGGCTTTCTTT. Its translation is CASSSGGLRDNEIRRAFF.

The V call is TRBV20-1, the J call TRBJ2-7, with 9 bases aligning to TRBD1. This CDR3 has 14 amino acids. CDR1 and CDR2 from the germline V gene are DFQATT and SNEGSKA (reference sequence). After removal of 3 bases from V and 5 bases from J, the junction contained 8 bases not matched to a gene. CDR3 region: CSASLGQGKDEQYF. In DNA form, the CDR3 reads TGCAGTGCTAGTTTAGGACAGGGGAAGGACGAGCAGTACTTC.

The chain uses TRBV7-8 and TRBJ2-3; 7 nucleotides match TRBD2. V gave up 1 base and J gave up 1 base; unmatched junction bases: 14. Per germline, CDR1 SGHVS and CDR2 FQNEAQ. This CDR3 is 19 amino acids long. CDR3 nucleotides: TGTGCCAGCAGCTTAGGGCCGAGTGGGGAGGGTCCTCGCACAGATACGCAGTATTTT. Protein: CASSLGPSGEGPRTDTQYF.

The chain employs TRBV28 and TRBJ2-7; D possibly corresponds to TRBD2 (6 bases). Trimming removed 6 bases at V and 6 bases at J, with 24 bases between. The CDR3 extends over 16 amino acids. Germline CDR1 MDHEN, CDR2 SYDVKM. The CDR3 loop is CASSSLGGREYFEQYF. DNA of the CDR3: TGTGCCAGCAGCTCCTTGGGTGGACGGGAGTATTTCGAGCAGTACTTC.

This chain links TRBV6-2 or TRBV6-3 with TRBJ2-2, with a tentative D call TRBD1 (5 bases). V was cut by 0 bases and J by 6 bases, with 17 bases left in between. The CDR3 loop spans 17 amino acids. Germline values: CDR1 MNHEY, CDR2 SVGEGT. The CDR3 protein is CASSYSRVVRAAGELFF. CDR3 nucleotide sequence: TGTGCCAGCAGTTACTCGAGAGTGGTCAGGGCGGCCGGGGAGCTGTTTTTT.

The chain couples TRBV24-1 to TRBJ1-2; unclear D gene. The CDR3 contains 12 residues. Trimming took off 1 base at V and 5 bases at J, with 4 bases between the two ends. The germline V gene encodes CDR1 KGHDR and CDR2 SFDVKD. Here the CDR3 reads CATSDFRYGYTF. In DNA, the CDR3 is TGTGCCACCAGTGATTTTAGGTATGGCTACACCTTC.

The V call is TRBV5-1, the J call TRBJ2-7; 7 bases map to TRBD2. CDR1 is SGHRS, CDR2 YFSETQ, per germline. This CDR3 is 14 amino acids long. V shed 0 bases, J shed 6 bases, and the junction held 6 bases outside the gene matches. The CDR3 coding sequence is TGCGCCAGCAGCTTGGGGGGGACTAACGCCGAGCAGTACTTC. Its translation: CASSLGGTNAEQYF.

The V gene is TRBV6-4, the J gene TRBJ2-7, with 7 bases fitting TRBD1. V was pared by 6 bases and J by 2 bases, with 13 bases of the junction left unmatched. The CDR3 is 16 residues long. From germline, CDR1 is MRHNA and CDR2 SNTAGT. As DNA, the CDR3 is TGTGCCAGCAGCCACCGGGACAGACTTAAGACCTACGAGCAGTACTTC. The encoded protein is CASSHRDRLKTYEQYF.

This clone was found a few times. The V and J genes are TRBV27 and TRBJ2-7; TRBD2 aligns across 8 bases. Germline V CDR1 and CDR2: MNHEY, SMNVEV (reference sequence). V shed 2 bases, J shed 3 bases, and the junction held 6 bases outside the gene matches. CDR3 length equals 15 residues. CDR3 DNA: TGTGCCAGCAGTTTACAGGTCACTAGCGGCTACGAGCAGTACTTC. As protein: CASSLQVTSGYEQYF.

The chain links TRBV6-5 to TRBJ1-1, with D perhaps TRBD1 (5 bases). The CDR3 has 13 amino acids. The V gene's germline CDR1 is MNHEY and CDR2 SVGAGI. V lost 9 bases and J lost 3, with 14 bases in between. The CDR3 sequence is CASFRVSYTEAFF. CDR3 nucleotide sequence: TGTGCCAGTTTCAGGGTCTCGTACACTGAAGCTTTCTTT.

The gene calls are TRBV30 and TRBJ2-1; no clear D gene. The CDR3 is 13 amino acids. Trimming removed 0 bases at V and 9 bases at J, with 12 bases between. Germline V gene lookup returns CDR1 GTSNPN and CDR2 SVGIG (reference sequence). The CDR3 sequence: CAWSVLSASEQFF. The CDR3 DNA sequence: TGTGCCTGGAGTGTACTTTCAGCGAGTGAGCAGTTCTTC. The full variable domain, rest sourced from reference TRBV30 and TRBJ2-1, is SQTIHQWPATLVQPVGSPLSLECTVEGTSNPNLYWYRQAAGRGLQLLFYSVGIGQISSEVPQNLSASRPQDRQFILSSKKLLLSDSGFYLCAWSVLSASEQFFGPGTRLTVL.

The chain joins TRBV14 to TRBJ1-1; D is ambiguous. The CDR3 loop spans 14 amino acids. The germline V gene encodes CDR1 SGHDN and CDR2 FVKESK. Trimming removed 4 bases from V and 4 bases from J, with 13 bases in between. CDR3 sequence (DNA): TGTGCCAGCAGCCCTGTAAAGGGTTTCACTGAAGCTTTCTTT. It yields the protein CASSPVKGFTEAFF.

This sequence joins TRBV6-2 or TRBV6-3 and TRBJ2-7; 8 bases are a match to TRBD2. The germline CDR1 and CDR2 sequences are MNHEY and SVGEGT. CDR3 size: 16 residues. Losses at the gene ends were 2 bases for V and 3 bases for J; bases not matched to a gene: 9. This CDR3 reads CASSYAGVAGIYEQYF. CDR3 DNA sequence: TGTGCCAGCAGTTACGCTGGGGTAGCGGGGATCTACGAGCAGTACTTC.

The chain has TRBV4-1 and TRBJ2-7; no clear D. This CDR3 has 15 amino acids. Trimming removed 0 bases from V and 3 bases from J, with 12 bases in between. Germline V gene sequence: CDR1 MGHRA, CDR2 YSYEKL. CDR3 protein: CASSQDEYEHYEQYF. In DNA form, the CDR3 reads TGCGCCAGCAGCCAAGATGAGTACGAGCACTACGAGCAGTACTTC.